These 25 T cell receptor beta chains were all obtained from the same sample, sequenced in a study of cytomegalovirus exposure and HLA in healthy donors. A multiplex PCR was run with 60 Vbeta primers and 13 Jbeta primers. The table came from immunoSEQ multiplex PCR; TCRdb's copy has only in-frame clones and leaves some out. The top ten clones hold 7% of a sample with about 150,000 clones, 75% of them seen once. Specimen: PBMCs. Every receptor here comes from a man aged 30-40 years in good health and CMV-seronegative.

This clone appeared a few times. The chain employs TRBV2 and TRBJ1-3; D is undetermined. Trimming removed 6 bases from V and 4 bases from J, with 16 bases in between. This CDR3 region has 15 residues. The germline V gene has CDR1 SNHLY and CDR2 FYNNEI. The CDR3 coding sequence is TGTGCCAGCAGCCCCGACCCCGGAGGCGGAAACACCATATATTTT. Its protein is CASSPDPGGGNTIYF.

The chain carries TRBV6-1 and TRBJ1-1; no definite D call. The CDR3 length is 15 residues. Between the trimmed V and J ends, which lost 4 bases and 1 base, there was a span of 13 bases. Germline values: CDR1 MNHNS, CDR2 SASEGT. CDR3 nucleotide sequence: TGTGCCAGCAGTGGACGCCTGAAGCGGAACACTGAAGCTTTCTTT. Protein sequence: CASSGRLKRNTEAFF.

The CDR3 loop is CASSRTSGSTYNEQFF. The DNA of the CDR3 is TGTGCCAGCTCAAGGACTAGCGGGAGTACCTACAATGAGCAGTTCTTC. The chain joins TRBV9 to TRBJ2-1; TRBD2 matches at 13 bases. Losses at the gene ends were 7 bases for V and 2 bases for J; bases not matched to a gene: 6. This CDR3 is 16 amino acids long. The germline CDR1 and CDR2 sequences are SGDLS and YYNGEE.

This chain uses TRBV5-1 with TRBJ2-5, with TRBD1 matching over 8 bases. Germline CDR1 is SGHRS and CDR2 is YFSETQ. V lost 3 bases to trimming and J lost 4 bases; unmatched junction nucleotides: 8. The CDR3 is 15 amino acids. CDR3 in DNA: TGCGCCAGCAGCTCCCAGGGGGCGACGGGAGAGACCCAGTACTTC. Its protein is CASSSQGATGETQYF.

The rearrangement links TRBV28 to TRBJ1-2; D is unresolved. The germline gives CDR1 MDHEN, CDR2 SYDVKM. The CDR3 totals 14 residues. Trimming cost V 7 bases and J 7 bases, with 19 bases left between them. For the CDR3, the DNA is TGTGCCAGCATGGGCATACTCGCGCGGGGTGGCTACACCTTC. Translating it yields CASMGILARGGYTF.

The chain has TRBV19 and TRBJ2-6; D may be TRBD1 (5 bases). The CDR3 has 13 amino acids. Between the trimmed V and J ends, which lost 7 bases and 6 bases, there was a span of 10 bases. The germline gives CDR1 LNHDA, CDR2 SQIVND (reference sequence). CDR3 DNA sequence: TGTGCCAGTAATGTAGGGGTGGCCAACGTCCTGACTTTC. Protein sequence: CASNVGVANVLTF.

The chain joins TRBV6-5 to TRBJ2-2, with D possibly TRBD1 on 5 matching bases. Germline CDR1 and CDR2: MNHEY and SVGAGI. CDR3 size: 16 residues. Trimming took 0 bases from V and 7 from J, leaving 15 bases between them. CDR3 sequence: CASSYSPAGLVGELFF. The CDR3 nucleotides are TGTGCCAGCAGTTACTCTCCGGCAGGGCTCGTCGGGGAGCTGTTTTTT.

This rearrangement joins TRBV19 to TRBJ2-1; D gene unclear. Germline loops: CDR1 LNHDA, CDR2 SQIVND (reference sequence). CDR3 length equals 14 residues. With 5 bases removed from V and 1 base from J, the gap between germline ends came to 9 bases. The CDR3 DNA follows: TGTGCCAGTAGTCCCGGGTTTTCCTACAATGAGCAGTTCTTC. Translating gives CASSPGFSYNEQFF.

The gene calls are TRBV4-2 and TRBJ2-1; perhaps TRBD2 as D (5 bases). The CDR3 has 15 amino acids. The germline V gene encodes CDR1 LGHNA and CDR2 YNFKEQ. V shed 3 bases and J shed 8 bases, with 17 bases lying between them. CDR3 bases: TGTGCCAGCAGCCACCGGGCGGGTCAGGACGATGAGCAGTTCTTC. Encoded protein: CASSHRAGQDDEQFF.

This chain's CDR3 is CASSAQQETQYF. In nucleotides, the CDR3 is TGCGCCAGCAGCGCACAACAAGAGACCCAGTACTTC. The V gene is TRBV5-1, the J gene TRBJ2-5; D unclear. V was cut by 4 bases and J by 2 bases, with 6 bases left in between. The CDR3 runs to 12 residues. Germline V gene data show CDR1 as SGHRS and CDR2 as YFSETQ.

This clone was detected a few times. Other DNA sequences in the sample encode the same CDR3. This rearrangement joins TRBV2 to TRBJ1-1; D perhaps matches TRBD1 (6 bases). This CDR3 is built from 16 residues. From germline, CDR1 is SNHLY and CDR2 FYNNEI. V was clipped by 5 bases and J by 4 bases, with 20 bases between them. Here the CDR3 reads CASSLLPPGQATEAFF. As DNA, the CDR3 is TGTGCCAGCAGTCTCCTACCCCCGGGACAAGCCACTGAAGCTTTCTTT.

The chain combines TRBV9 with TRBJ1-6, with D uncertain. Per germline, CDR1 SGDLS and CDR2 YYNGEE. With 7 bases removed from V and 5 bases from J, the gap between germline ends came to 13 bases. The CDR3 spans 14 residues. The CDR3 sequence is CASRRKADNSPLHF. The DNA of the CDR3 is TGTGCCAGCCGGCGGAAAGCGGATAATTCACCCCTCCACTTT.

Points on this clone: At one end, the junction sequence differs from germline, possibly due to a read error. The V call is TRBV7-9, the J call TRBJ1-1, with 8 bases aligning to TRBD1. Germline V lookup: CDR1 SEHNR, CDR2 FQNEAQ (reference sequence). There are 17 residues in the CDR3. The CDR3: CSSSLERTGYKDTEAFF. The CDR3 DNA reads TGTTCCAGCAGCTTAGAGAGGACAGGGTATAAGGACACTGAAGCTTTCTTT.

A few counts support this clone. The chain couples TRBV5-1 to TRBJ2-5; 9 nucleotides match TRBD2. This CDR3 contains 15 residues. The ends lost 2 bases at V and 5 bases at J; junction bases unmatched: 7. The germline CDR1 and CDR2 sequences are SGHRS and YFSETQ. The DNA of the CDR3 is TGCGCCAGCAGCTTAAAAGGGACTAGCATGGAGACCCAGTACTTC. This codes for CASSLKGTSMETQYF. The full variable domain, its missing parts supplied by reference TRBV5-1 and TRBJ2-5, is KAGVTQTPRYLIKTRGQQVTLSCSPISGHRSVSWYQQTPGQGLQFLFEYFSETQRNKGNFPGRFSGRQFSNSRSEMNVSTLELGDSALYLCASSLKGTSMETQYFGPGTRLLVL.

The chain has TRBV18 and TRBJ2-7, with D unresolved. The V gene's germline CDR1 is KGHSH and CDR2 LQKENI. The V gene lost 0 bases and the J gene lost 7 bases, with 22 bases spanning the gap. The CDR3 is made up of 17 amino acids. As DNA, the CDR3 is TGTGCCAGCTCACCACCCACTCGAGTGGGTGGGTTGAGGGAGCAGTACTTC. The encoded protein is CASSPPTRVGGLREQYF. Combining the CDR3 with reference TRBV18 and TRBJ2-7 gives the whole variable domain NAGVMQNPRHLVRRRGQEARLRCSPMKGHSHVYWYRQLPEEGLKFMVYLQKENIIDESGMPKERFSAEFPKEGPSILRIQQVVRGDSAAYFCASSPPTRVGGLREQYFGPGTRLTVT.

A single count supports this clone. CDR3 bases: TGTGCCAGTAGTATCTCCCCTCTACAGGGTATGTACGAGCAGTACTTC. Translated: CASSISPLQGMYEQYF. The chain uses TRBV19 and TRBJ2-7; a possible D gene is TRBD1 (6 bases). Trimming left V 3 bases short and J 4 bases short, with 19 bases between. The CDR3 covers 16 residues. Germline V gene sequence: CDR1 LNHDA, CDR2 SQIVND (reference sequence).

The chain is built from TRBV4-1 and TRBJ2-5; D might be TRBD1 (5 bases). V gave up 4 bases and J gave up 5 bases, with 17 bases separating them. CDR3 length: 15 amino acids. CDR1 and CDR2 (germline): MGHRA, YSYEKL. CDR3 sequence: CASSLRVGAQETQYF. The CDR3 DNA reads as TGCGCCAGCAGCCTAAGGGTAGGGGCCCAGGAGACCCAGTACTTC.

The chain links TRBV28 to TRBJ2-1; 13 nucleotides align to TRBD2. Trimming removed 5 bases from V and 8 bases from J; junction bases left unmatched: 6. The CDR3 is 15 amino acids. CDR1 is MDHEN and CDR2 is SYDVKM in the germline V gene. This CDR3 is CASSRGLAGVDEQFF. The CDR3, as DNA: TGTGCCAGCAGTCGCGGACTAGCGGGAGTCGATGAGCAGTTCTTC.

In its sample, this clone was seen once. The chain links TRBV6-6 to TRBJ2-3; TRBD2 might be the D (6 bases). CDR3 size: 16 residues. Germline values: CDR1 MNHNY, CDR2 SVGAGI (reference sequence). V was cut by 6 bases and J by 0 bases, with 16 bases left in between. CDR3 DNA sequence: TGTGCCAGCAGCGCGCGGGACGGGCTCAGCACAGATACGCAGTATTTT. It specifies CASSARDGLSTDTQYF.

This chain joins TRBV5-1 and TRBJ2-4; 7 bases fit TRBD1. Germline V lookup: CDR1 SGHRS, CDR2 YFSETQ. The CDR3 extends over 16 amino acids. V shed 4 bases and J 0 bases; nucleotides not matched to a gene: 7. CDR3 sequence reads: CASSIQTGLAKNIQYF. The CDR3 nucleotides are TGCGCCAGCAGCATACAGACAGGGTTAGCCAAAAACATTCAGTACTTC. Full variable domain (remainder filled in from reference TRBV5-1 and TRBJ2-4): KAGVTQTPRYLIKTRGQQVTLSCSPISGHRSVSWYQQTPGQGLQFLFEYFSETQRNKGNFPGRFSGRQFSNSRSEMNVSTLELGDSALYLCASSIQTGLAKNIQYFGAGTRLSVL.

The V and J genes are TRBV7-9 and TRBJ1-2, with a tentative D call TRBD1 (6 bases). The CDR3 covers 17 residues. From germline, CDR1 is SEHNR and CDR2 FQNEAQ (reference sequence). Trimming left V 6 bases short and J 4 bases short, with 24 bases between. The CDR3 spells CASSHSDRTDLRYGYTF. In DNA form, the CDR3 reads TGTGCCAGCAGTCATAGCGATAGGACAGATCTTCGCTATGGCTACACCTTC.

The table lists this clone with a count of one. The CDR3: CAILTAADTQYF. For the CDR3, the DNA is TGTGCCATTCTGACGGCGGCAGATACGCAGTATTTT. The V call is TRBV7-9, the J call TRBJ2-3; D unresolved. The length of the CDR3 is 12 residues. Trimming took off 10 bases at V and 4 bases at J, with 12 bases between the two ends. Looked up from germline, CDR1 is SEHNR and CDR2 is FQNEAQ (reference sequence). Together with reference TRBV7-9 and TRBJ2-3, the CDR3 gives the full variable domain: DTGVSQNPRHKITKRGQNVTFRCDPISEHNRLYWYRQTLGQGPEFLTYFQNEAQLEKSRLLSDRFSAERPKGSFSTLEIQRTEQGDSAMYLCAILTAADTQYFGPGTRLTVL.

This clone was detected only a few times. The chain recombines TRBV30 with TRBJ2-1; D might be TRBD2 (5 bases). This CDR3 has 14 amino acids. V lost 1 base, J lost 0 bases, and 7 bases lay in between. The germline V gene encodes CDR1 GTSNPN and CDR2 SVGIG (reference sequence). For the CDR3, the DNA is TGTGCCTGGAGTGGTAGCGACTCCTACAATGAGCAGTTCTTC. Its translation: CAWSGSDSYNEQFF.

The rearrangement uses TRBV6-1 and TRBJ1-5; TRBD1 matches at 7 bases. V was pared by 1 base and J by 5 bases, with 2 bases of the junction left unmatched. The CDR3 contains 14 residues. Looked up from germline, CDR1 is MNHNS and CDR2 is SASEGT. CDR3 DNA sequence: TGTGCCAGCAGTGAAGACAGGGGCCATCAGCCCCAGCATTTT. This translates into CASSEDRGHQPQHF.

The chain links TRBV6-6 to TRBJ1-1; D gene ambiguous. The CDR3 has 14 amino acids. V was trimmed by 4 bases and J by 11 bases, leaving 20 bases between them. The germline CDR1 and CDR2 sequences are MNHNY and SVGAGI (reference sequence). CDR3: CASSSLRPSGAAFF. CDR3 in DNA: TGTGCCAGCAGTTCCCTAAGGCCCTCGGGAGCTGCTTTCTTT.